This T cell receptor (beta chain) was obtained from a study of CD4+ T cells in melanoma. Regarding the study as a whole: CD8+ T cell, macrophage and B cell function reportedly correlated with neoantigen-specific CD4+ T cells. Reportedly, melanoma neoantigen-specific CD4+ T cells showed varied differentiation states.

Profiled with immunoSEQ multiplex PCR; TCRdb holds only in-frame clones, not every one. The sample holds about 8,800 clones, around 79% seen once. This CDR3 has 14 amino acids. Trimming removed 4 bases at V and 4 bases at J, with 11 bases between. Germline CDR1 and CDR2: LNHDA and SQIVND (reference sequence). Details on this clone: Its specificity is unknown.

This TCR was sampled from a human donor with melanoma. The sample comprised cells from a culture (not recorded whether cultured in vitro). This chain links TRBV19 with TRBJ1-5; tentatively, D is TRBD1 (6 bases). The chain's CDR3 is CASSKGTGNQPQHF. The CDR3 region has the DNA TGTGCCAGTAGTAAGGGCACAGGGAATCAGCCCCAGCATTTT.